Below, one TCR beta chain is given with its context. The data originate from a study of cytotoxic CD8 clonotypes in ibrutinib-treated CLL. Study in general: Collecting the response samples happened after a median approximately twelve months of treatment, with a range of 6 to 36.

The length of the CDR3 is 20 residues. Trimming stripped 1 base from V and 0 bases from J, with 19 bases between. The germline gives CDR1 LNHDA, CDR2 SQIVND (reference sequence). A 1 in 200,000 to 1 in 1 million T cell depth was the sequencing target. The data were produced by immunoSEQ multiplex PCR, yet TCRdb's version contains in-frame clones alone and is incomplete. Here the sample spans some 150,000 clones, approximately 80% being singletons. The sequence derives from a human donor with chronic lymphocytic leukemia. The sequencing used PBMCs, collected after 12 months of ibrutinib treatment. The chain carries TRBV19 and TRBJ1-6; D remains unclear. The CDR3 sequence: CASSIVPPIPGSSYNSPLHF. The CDR3 nucleotides are TGTGCCAGTAGTATAGTCCCGCCCATTCCCGGGAGCTCCTATAATTCACCCCTCCACTTT.